These T cell receptor beta chains were read from a single sample in a study of spatial heterogeneity in lung cancer. A single record per CDR3 protein comes from TCRdb applying MiXCR to the 5' RACE reads. The sample includes tens of thousands of distinct CDR3 sequences, about 3.5% seen only once; the top ten take about 28%. This material consisted of PBMCs, taken at surgery. The source of these receptors is a female donor with early-stage non-small cell lung cancer. CDR3s include the opening cysteine and the closing phenylalanine or tryptophan. Each record gives: J gene, clone size, D gene, V gene, CDR3 DNA, CDR3 protein. A D gene is named only where the DNA matches it firmly. Clone size, where shown, is once, few, many, or a class for clones that have expanded.

>TRBJ1-5|few|.|TRBV7-8
TGTGCCAGCAGCTTTGAGCAAGTCAATCAGCCCCAGCATTTT
CASSFEQVNQPQHF
>TRBJ1-2|many|.|TRBV10-1
TGCGCCAGCAGTAACAGCTATTATGGCTACACCTTC
CASSNSYYGYTF
>TRBJ2-3|many|.|TRBV7-8
TGTGCCAGCAGCCCACACCCCTTTGGTACGCAGTATTTT
CASSPHPFGTQYF
>TRBJ1-2|many|.|TRBV19
TGTGCCAGTAGGACCTTAACAGGGACCTATGGCTACACCTTC
CASRTLTGTYGYTF
>TRBJ2-7|many|.|TRBV29-1
TGCAGCGTTGTAAATTTTCAAGACGACGTGAAGGGTTGGGAGTACTTC
CSVVNFQDDVKGWEYF
>TRBJ2-3|many|.|TRBV11-3
TGTGCCAGCAGCCCCCGGCAGGGCCGAGTGGATACGCAGTATTTT
CASSPRQGRVDTQYF
>TRBJ2-7|many|.|TRBV5-6
TGTGCCAGCAGCTGGGCAGGGAGACCCCACGAGCAGTACTTC
CASSWAGRPHEQYF
>TRBJ2-7|many|.|TRBV10-3
TGTGCCATCAGTCGAGGGGGGGTCGGGAGAGGCGAGCAGTACTTC
CAISRGGVGRGEQYF
>TRBJ2-5|many|.|TRBV11-3
TGTGCCAGCAGCTCACCCCCCGGGACCCAGTACTTC
CASSSPPGTQYF
>TRBJ1-6|many|TRBD1|TRBV7-9
TGTGCCAGCAAGGGACAGGGACGTTCACCCCTCCACTTT
CASKGQGRSPLHF
>TRBJ2-2|many|.|TRBV12-3/TRBV12-4
TGTGCCAGCAAGGCAAGCCCCGGGGAGCTGTTTTTT
CASKASPGELFF
>TRBJ2-1|many|.|TRBV19
TGTGCCAGTAGTCCTAGGGTGCATGAGCAGTTCTTC
CASSPRVHEQFF
>TRBJ2-3|many|TRBD2|TRBV7-2
TGTGCCAGCAGCTTAGAGGGGACTAGTTGGGGTGTGCAGTATTTT
CASSLEGTSWGVQYF
>TRBJ2-3|many|.|TRBV25-1
TGTGCCAGCAGTGAGAGAACTAGCACAGATACGCAGTATTTT
CASSERTSTDTQYF
>TRBJ2-6|medium-sized|.|TRBV10-2
TGCGCCAGCAGCGCCTCGGATAACTCCGGGGCCAACGTCCTGACTTTC
CASSASDNSGANVLTF
>TRBJ2-1|many|TRBD1|TRBV12-3/TRBV12-4
TGTGCCAGCAGTTTGCTTCCCAACCTGGCCAGGACAGGGGGAAACTACAATGAGCAGTTCTTC
CASSLLPNLARTGGNYNEQFF
>TRBJ2-1|few|.|TRBV6-6
TGTGCCAGCAGTGCAGACGTGAGCTCCTACAATGAGCAGTTCTTC
CASSADVSSYNEQFF
>TRBJ2-7|many|TRBD1|TRBV20-1
TGCAGTGCTACTCCCCGACAGGGGGTCGTGTTGGAGCAGTACTTC
CSATPRQGVVLEQYF
>TRBJ2-3|many|.|TRBV21-1
TGTGCCAACGAGCACCGCACAGATACGCAGTATTTT
CANEHRTDTQYF
>TRBJ2-1|many|TRBD2|TRBV7-9
TGTGCCAGCAGCTTTTCGGGGGAGGGGCCGCATGAGCAGTTCTTC
CASSFSGEGPHEQFF
>TRBJ2-6|many|.|TRBV5-6
TGTGCCAGCAGCTCAACAGGTGTCCGGTCTGGGGCCAACGTCCTGACTTTC
CASSSTGVRSGANVLTF
>TRBJ2-5|hyperexpanded|.|TRBV27
TGTGCCAGCAGTTTATCTGGGATGAGCCAAGAGACCCAGTACTTC
CASSLSGMSQETQYF
>TRBJ2-1|medium-sized|.|TRBV2
TGTGCCAGCAGTGACTGGATCTCCTACAATGAGCAGTTCTTC
CASSDWISYNEQFF
>TRBJ2-5|many|TRBD1|TRBV5-1
TGCGCCAGCAGCTTCCAGGGGGCAGAGACCCAGTACTTC
CASSFQGAETQYF
>TRBJ2-3|many|.|TRBV20-1
TGCAGTGCTAGAGATACTTGGGCAGATACGCAGTATTTT
CSARDTWADTQYF
>TRBJ2-1|many|TRBD1|TRBV29-1
TGCAGCGTTGAGGGCGAGACAGGGGGTGGTAATGAGCAGTTCTTC
CSVEGETGGGNEQFF
>TRBJ1-1|many|TRBD1|TRBV20-1
TGCAGTGCTAAGGGACAGGGGGCCAGGGACACTGAAGCTTTCTTT
CSAKGQGARDTEAFF
>TRBJ1-1|many|.|TRBV20-1
TGCAGTGCTACCCGTAGGGGAAGTCCGAACACTGAAGCTTTCTTT
CSATRRGSPNTEAFF
>TRBJ2-7|medium-sized|.|TRBV20-1
TGCAGTGCTAGACCCGACCGTTCCTACGAGCAGTACTTC
CSARPDRSYEQYF
>TRBJ2-1|.|.|TRBV10-2
TGCGCCAGCAGCCTGGGTTTTGGAGTAGGAGAGCAGTTCTTC
CASSLGFGVGEQFF
>TRBJ2-5|many|.|TRBV5-1
TGCGCCAGCAGCGGCGAACAGGGATTTGAGACCCAGTACTTC
CASSGEQGFETQYF
>TRBJ2-2|many|.|TRBV28
TGTGCCAGCAGTTTAGTCGTCCCTAGCGATAATACCGGGGAGCTGTTTTTT
CASSLVVPSDNTGELFF
>TRBJ2-3|many|.|TRBV20-1
TGCAGTGCTAGAGGCACAGGGAAGGATACGCAGTATTTT
CSARGTGKDTQYF
>TRBJ2-6|many|.|TRBV15
TGTGCCACCAGCAGAGTAGGCGGATACTCTGGGGCCAACGTCCTGACTTTC
CATSRVGGYSGANVLTF
>TRBJ2-1|many|.|TRBV5-1
TGCGCCAGCAGCTTGGGGCAAAGCTCCTACAATGAGCAGTTCTTC
CASSLGQSSYNEQFF
>TRBJ2-7|many|.|TRBV4-1
TGCGCCAGCAGCCACAATCCCTGGGGGCTGGGGAGCTCCTACGAGCAGTACTTC
CASSHNPWGLGSSYEQYF
>TRBJ2-2|many|.|TRBV3-1
TGTGCCAGCAATAACCGGGTTTCCTACACCGGGGAGCTGTTTTTT
CASNNRVSYTGELFF
>TRBJ1-4|.|TRBD1|TRBV28
TGTGCCAGCATTCCCTCCCAGGGGGCAGGAGAAAAACTGTTTTTT
CASIPSQGAGEKLFF
>TRBJ2-7|.|.|TRBV28
TGTGCCAGCAGTCCACCGAGGGAGGCCTACGAGCAGTACTTC
CASSPPREAYEQYF
>TRBJ2-3|many|TRBD2|TRBV20-1
TGCAGTGCTAGCCGGCTAGCGGGAGCGTCGGATACGCAGTATTTT
CSASRLAGASDTQYF
>TRBJ2-5|many|.|TRBV20-1
TGCAGTGCTAGAGGTCGTTCGGTTCAAGAGACCCAGTACTTC
CSARGRSVQETQYF
>TRBJ2-7|.|.|TRBV5-1
TGCGCCAGCAGCTTGGGGGGACAAGATTTCTACGAGCAGTACTTC
CASSLGGQDFYEQYF
>TRBJ2-2|few|TRBD2|TRBV4-2
TGTGCCAGCAGCCAAGATCATAGCGGGAGTGGCACCGGGGAGCTGTTTTTT
CASSQDHSGSGTGELFF
>TRBJ2-3|many|TRBD1|TRBV12-3/TRBV12-4
TGTGCCAGCAGTCGGGACAGTTACACAGATACGCAGTATTTT
CASSRDSYTDTQYF
>TRBJ2-2|many|.|TRBV12-3/TRBV12-4
TGTGCCAGCAGTCCCGGGGTAACGGAGCTGTTTTTT
CASSPGVTELFF
>TRBJ2-2|many|.|TRBV6-2/TRBV6-3
TGTGCCAGCAGTTACTATAGGACCGGGGAGCTGTTTTTT
CASSYYRTGELFF
>TRBJ2-5|many|.|TRBV11-2
TGTGCCAGCAGCTCGATGACTGCCCTGGAGACCCAGTACTTC
CASSSMTALETQYF
>TRBJ2-5|many|TRBD2|TRBV2
TGTGCCAGCAGTGAAGGACTAGCTGAGACCCAGTACTTC
CASSEGLAETQYF
>TRBJ2-3|many|.|TRBV11-2
TGTGCCAGCAGCCGGTGGACAGCCGCGCAGTATTTT
CASSRWTAAQYF